Listed below are T cell receptor beta chains from one sample, sequenced in a study of T cell changes during pregnancy in multiple sclerosis. TCRdb keeps only in-frame clones here, not all; method: immunoSEQ multiplex PCR. The sample holds more than 30,000 clones, 85% to 95% seen once. Source: CD8+ T cells from peripheral blood mononuclear cells, taken in the third trimester of pregnancy. The source of these receptors is a female donor with multiple sclerosis, enrolled in a pregnancy study. CDR3s include the opening cysteine and the closing phenylalanine or tryptophan.

v_gene: TRBV30
len: 17
j_gene: TRBJ2-3
CDR3aa: CAWSVGTSGGAEDTQYF

v_gene: TRBV10-2
len: 16
j_gene: TRBJ1-2
CDR3aa: CASSEMGGRGDYGYTF

v_gene: TRBV27
len: 13
j_gene: TRBJ2-1
CDR3aa: CASSLSDINEQFF

v_gene: TRBV11-2
len: 15
j_gene: TRBJ1-1
CDR3aa: CASSLDSGLLTEAFF

v_gene: TRBV11-2
len: 12
j_gene: TRBJ2-7
CDR3aa: CASSSAAYEQYF

v_gene: TRBV15
len: 17
j_gene: TRBJ2-2
CDR3aa: CATSRARGGRVTGELFF

v_gene: TRBV13
len: 13
j_gene: TRBJ2-7
CDR3aa: CASSLGRSYEQYF

v_gene: TRBV9
len: 14
j_gene: TRBJ2-5
CDR3aa: CASSGGQAGETQYF

v_gene: TRBV7-6
len: 19
j_gene: TRBJ2-1
CDR3aa: CASSPLPLLERSSYNEQFF

v_gene: TRBV5-1
len: 13
j_gene: TRBJ2-2
CDR3aa: CASRVSDAGELFF

v_gene: TRBV7-6
len: 13
j_gene: TRBJ2-1
CDR3aa: CASSSTGGHEQFF

v_gene: TRBV2
len: 11
j_gene: TRBJ2-1
CDR3aa: CARDRANEQFF

v_gene: TRBV2
len: 14
j_gene: TRBJ1-2
CDR3aa: CASSEAGQGVGYTF

v_gene: TRBV6-1
len: 14
j_gene: TRBJ2-7
CDR3aa: CASSVGFEAGEQYF

v_gene: TRBV7-9
len: 15
j_gene: TRBJ1-1
CDR3aa: CASSPQTGLNTEAFF

v_gene: TRBV4-2
len: 16
j_gene: TRBJ2-1
CDR3aa: CASSQDSGQGFNEQFF

v_gene: TRBV2
len: 18
j_gene: TRBJ2-6
CDR3aa: CASSDAVRGPSGANVLTF

v_gene: TRBV6-5
len: 12
j_gene: TRBJ1-2
CDR3aa: CASSDRVNGYTF

v_gene: TRBV9
len: 14
j_gene: TRBJ2-7
CDR3aa: CASSQAGDAYEQYF

v_gene: TRBV19
len: 15
j_gene: TRBJ2-3
CDR3aa: CASTFGGFSTDTQYF

v_gene: TRBV6-5
len: 15
j_gene: TRBJ2-3
CDR3aa: CASSPPGTTTDTQYF

v_gene: TRBV27
len: 15
j_gene: TRBJ2-7
CDR3aa: CASSPSGTGLPEQYF

v_gene: TRBV10-1
len: 14
j_gene: TRBJ1-5
CDR3aa: CASSEGQSNQPQHF

v_gene: TRBV29-1
len: 12
j_gene: TRBJ1-1
CDR3aa: CSIHRGNTEAFF

v_gene: TRBV2
len: 12
j_gene: TRBJ2-7
CDR3aa: CASSGQTYEQYF

v_gene: TRBV27
len: 12
j_gene: TRBJ2-2
CDR3aa: CASSIVSGELFF

v_gene: TRBV4-2
len: 15
j_gene: TRBJ2-2
CDR3aa: CASSHLTGDTGELFF

v_gene: TRBV7-6
len: 17
j_gene: TRBJ2-1
CDR3aa: CASSLSLAGEVYNEQFF

v_gene: TRBV9
len: 17
j_gene: TRBJ2-5
CDR3aa: CASSVQSTGRDQETQYF

v_gene: TRBV6-4
len: 17
j_gene: TRBJ2-3
CDR3aa: CASSESPGQGATDTQYF

v_gene: TRBV19
len: 16
j_gene: TRBJ2-1
CDR3aa: CASSTGLGWAHNEQFF

v_gene: TRBV6-5
len: 12
j_gene: TRBJ1-6
CDR3aa: CATCSGESPLHF

v_gene: TRBV5-8
len: 18
j_gene: TRBJ2-7
CDR3aa: CASSFPPERGLALYEQYF

v_gene: TRBV11-1
len: 17
j_gene: TRBJ2-3
CDR3aa: CASSFGSGGKGTDTQYF

v_gene: TRBV27
len: 12
j_gene: TRBJ2-7
CDR3aa: CASSRTGYEQYF

v_gene: TRBV29-1
len: 14
j_gene: TRBJ2-1
CDR3aa: CSVPGGGRGNEQFF

v_gene: TRBV27
len: 18
j_gene: TRBJ2-1
CDR3aa: CASSLGTSGGPLYNEQFF

v_gene: TRBV13
len: 14
j_gene: TRBJ1-6
CDR3aa: CASSLGQGPSPLHF

v_gene: TRBV21-1
len: 14
j_gene: TRBJ1-1
CDR3aa: CASARDRGDTEAFF

v_gene: TRBV11-2
len: 12
j_gene: TRBJ1-1
CDR3aa: CASSLLGLEAFF

v_gene: TRBV9
len: 13
j_gene: TRBJ2-2
CDR3aa: CASTRAYTGELFF

v_gene: TRBV7-8
len: 16
j_gene: TRBJ2-2
CDR3aa: CASSYQVGGGTGELFF

v_gene: TRBV27
len: 15
j_gene: TRBJ1-1
CDR3aa: CASKLQGAGYTEAFF

v_gene: TRBV4-1
len: 16
j_gene: TRBJ2-1
CDR3aa: CASSQDWASSGYEQFF

v_gene: TRBV7-9
len: 16
j_gene: TRBJ1-2
CDR3aa: CASSLARQGVFYGYTF

v_gene: TRBV9
len: 16
j_gene: TRBJ2-2
CDR3aa: CASSAPDRAYTGELFF

v_gene: TRBV25-1
len: 16
j_gene: TRBJ2-1
CDR3aa: CASSATGDRGVDEQFF

v_gene: TRBV12-5
len: 13
j_gene: TRBJ1-2
CDR3aa: CASGQDRLYGYTF

v_gene: TRBV18
len: 15
j_gene: TRBJ1-5
CDR3aa: CASSPLSGSDQPQHF

v_gene: TRBV7-2
len: 16
j_gene: TRBJ2-3
CDR3aa: CASDGLGTGVLDTQYF

v_gene: TRBV13
len: 18
j_gene: TRBJ2-2
CDR3aa: CASSSRILAGGLGGELFF

v_gene: TRBV11-2
len: 15
j_gene: TRBJ2-1
CDR3aa: CASSQGSSGGAKQFF

v_gene: TRBV5-6
len: 13
j_gene: TRBJ1-1
CDR3aa: CASLWAGGTEAFF